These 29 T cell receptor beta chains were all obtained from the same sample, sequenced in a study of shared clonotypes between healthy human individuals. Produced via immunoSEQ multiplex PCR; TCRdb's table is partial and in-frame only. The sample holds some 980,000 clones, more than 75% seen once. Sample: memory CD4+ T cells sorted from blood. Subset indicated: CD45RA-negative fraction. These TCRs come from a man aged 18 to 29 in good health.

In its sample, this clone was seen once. This chain's CDR3 is CASSATSGWTEAFF. Written as DNA, the CDR3 is TGTGCCAGCAGCGCGACGTCGGGGTGGACTGAAGCTTTCTTT. The chain couples TRBV11-2 to TRBJ1-1; D unresolved. Germline V gene sequence: CDR1 SGHAT, CDR2 FQNNGV. V lost 5 bases to trimming and J lost 5 bases, with 15 bases between them. The CDR3 runs 14 residues.

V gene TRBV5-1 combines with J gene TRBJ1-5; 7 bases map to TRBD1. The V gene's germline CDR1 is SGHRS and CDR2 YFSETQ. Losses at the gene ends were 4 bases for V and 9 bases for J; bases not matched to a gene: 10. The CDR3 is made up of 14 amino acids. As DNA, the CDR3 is TGCGCCAGCAGCCCCGGGCAGGGGGAAGGGCCCCAGCATTTT. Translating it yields CASSPGQGEGPQHF.

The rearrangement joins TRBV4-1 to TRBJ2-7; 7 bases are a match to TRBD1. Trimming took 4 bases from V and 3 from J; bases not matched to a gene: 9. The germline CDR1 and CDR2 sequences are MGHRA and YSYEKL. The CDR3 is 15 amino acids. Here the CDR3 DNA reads TGCGCCAGCAGCCTCTCGGAAGGGGGCTTCTACGAGCAGTACTTC. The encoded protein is CASSLSEGGFYEQYF.

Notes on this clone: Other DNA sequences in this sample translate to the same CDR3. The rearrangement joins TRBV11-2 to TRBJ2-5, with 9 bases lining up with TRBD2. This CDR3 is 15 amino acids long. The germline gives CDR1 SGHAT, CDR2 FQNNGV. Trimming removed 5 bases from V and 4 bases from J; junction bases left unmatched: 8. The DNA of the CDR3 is TGTGCCAGCAGCCTTCGAGGCGGGGGGGTAGAGACCCAGTACTTC. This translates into CASSLRGGGVETQYF.

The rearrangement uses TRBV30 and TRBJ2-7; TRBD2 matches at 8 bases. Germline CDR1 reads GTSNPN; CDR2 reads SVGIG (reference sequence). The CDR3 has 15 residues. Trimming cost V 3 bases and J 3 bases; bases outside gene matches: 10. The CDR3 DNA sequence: TGTGCCTGGAGGCCCCAGGTAGCGGGAATCTACGAGCAGTACTTC. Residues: CAWRPQVAGIYEQYF.

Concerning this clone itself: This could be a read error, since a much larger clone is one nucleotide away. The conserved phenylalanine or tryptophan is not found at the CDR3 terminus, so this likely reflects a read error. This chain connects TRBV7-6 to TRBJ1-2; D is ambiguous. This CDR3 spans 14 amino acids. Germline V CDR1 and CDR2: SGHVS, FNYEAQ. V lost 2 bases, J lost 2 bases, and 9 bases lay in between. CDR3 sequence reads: CASSLQATNYGYTL. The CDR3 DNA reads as TGTGCCAGCAGCTTACAGGCAACCAACTATGGCTACACCCTC.

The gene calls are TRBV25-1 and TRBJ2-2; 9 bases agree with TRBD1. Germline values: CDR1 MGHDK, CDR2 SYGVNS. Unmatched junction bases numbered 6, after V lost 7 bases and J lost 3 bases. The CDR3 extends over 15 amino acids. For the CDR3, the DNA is TGTGCCAGCACCTCGGGACAGGGTTACACCGGGGAGCTGTTTTTT. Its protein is CASTSGQGYTGELFF.

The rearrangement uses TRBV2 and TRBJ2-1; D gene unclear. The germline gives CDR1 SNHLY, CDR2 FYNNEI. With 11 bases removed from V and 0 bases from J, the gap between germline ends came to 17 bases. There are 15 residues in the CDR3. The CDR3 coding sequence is TGTGCCCCCGTTTTGGGCGCGCTCTCCTACAATGAGCAGTTCTTC. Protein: CAPVLGALSYNEQFF.

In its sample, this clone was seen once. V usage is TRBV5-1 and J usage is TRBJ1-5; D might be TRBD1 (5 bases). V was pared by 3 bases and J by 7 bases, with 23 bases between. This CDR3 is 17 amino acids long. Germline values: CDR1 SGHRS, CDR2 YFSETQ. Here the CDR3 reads CASSCGAGKDLRQPQHF. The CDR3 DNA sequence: TGCGCCAGCAGCTGCGGGGCAGGGAAGGACCTCAGGCAGCCCCAGCATTTT.

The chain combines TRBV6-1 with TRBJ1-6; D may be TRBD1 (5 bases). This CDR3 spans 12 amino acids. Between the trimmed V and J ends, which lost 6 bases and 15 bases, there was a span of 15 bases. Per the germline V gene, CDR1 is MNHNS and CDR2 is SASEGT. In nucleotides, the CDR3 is TGTGCCAGCAGGGGACTGACCGACAGCCTCCACTTT. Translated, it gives CASRGLTDSLHF.

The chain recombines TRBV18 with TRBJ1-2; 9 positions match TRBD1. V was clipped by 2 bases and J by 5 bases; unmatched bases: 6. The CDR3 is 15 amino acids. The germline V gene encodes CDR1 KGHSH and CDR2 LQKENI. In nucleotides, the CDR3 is TGTGCCAGCTCACCATCCGGACAGGGGTTATATGGCTACACCTTC. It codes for CASSPSGQGLYGYTF.

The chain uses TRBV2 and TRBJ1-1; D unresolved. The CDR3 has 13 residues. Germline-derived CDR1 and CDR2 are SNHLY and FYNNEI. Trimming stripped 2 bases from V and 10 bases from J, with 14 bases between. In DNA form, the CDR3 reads TGTGCCAGCAGTGAAAGGCCCTTGGTGGGAGCTTTCTTT. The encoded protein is CASSERPLVGAFF. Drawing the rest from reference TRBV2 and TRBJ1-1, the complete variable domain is EPEVTQTPSHQVTQMGQEVILRCVPISNHLYFYWYRQILGQKVEFLVSFYNNEISEKSEIFDDQFSVERPDGSNFTLKIRSTKLEDSAMYFCASSERPLVGAFFGQGTRLTVV.

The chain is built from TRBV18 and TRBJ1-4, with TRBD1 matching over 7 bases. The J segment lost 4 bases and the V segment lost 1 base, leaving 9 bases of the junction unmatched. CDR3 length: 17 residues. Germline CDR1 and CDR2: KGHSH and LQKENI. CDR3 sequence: CASSPLRTGLGNEKLFF. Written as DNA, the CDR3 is TGTGCCAGCTCACCACTTCGGACAGGCCTTGGTAATGAAAAACTGTTTTTT.

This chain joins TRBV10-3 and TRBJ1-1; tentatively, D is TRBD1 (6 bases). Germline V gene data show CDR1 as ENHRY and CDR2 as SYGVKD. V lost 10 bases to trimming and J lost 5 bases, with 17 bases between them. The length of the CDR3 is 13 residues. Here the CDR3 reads CATGTFRGTEAFF. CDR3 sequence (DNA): TGTGCCACCGGGACATTCCGAGGGACTGAAGCTTTCTTT.

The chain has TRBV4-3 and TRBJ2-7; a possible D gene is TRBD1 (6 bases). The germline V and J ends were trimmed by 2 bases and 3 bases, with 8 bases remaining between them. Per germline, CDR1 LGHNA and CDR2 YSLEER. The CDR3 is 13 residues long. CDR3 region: CASSQRGNYEQYF. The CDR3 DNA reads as TGCGCCAGCAGCCAAAGGGGGAACTACGAGCAGTACTTC.

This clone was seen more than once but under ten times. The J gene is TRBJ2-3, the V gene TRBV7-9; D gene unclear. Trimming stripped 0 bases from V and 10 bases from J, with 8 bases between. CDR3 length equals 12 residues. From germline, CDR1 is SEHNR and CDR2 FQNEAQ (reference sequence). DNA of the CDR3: TGTGCCAGCAGCTTAGCGTCCAGTGCGCAGTATTTT. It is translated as CASSLASSAQYF.

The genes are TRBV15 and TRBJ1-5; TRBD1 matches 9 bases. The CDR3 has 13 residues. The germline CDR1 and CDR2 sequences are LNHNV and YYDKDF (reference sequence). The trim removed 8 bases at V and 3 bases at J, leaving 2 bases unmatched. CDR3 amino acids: CATGTGINQPQHF. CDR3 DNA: TGTGCCACCGGGACAGGGATCAATCAGCCCCAGCATTTT.

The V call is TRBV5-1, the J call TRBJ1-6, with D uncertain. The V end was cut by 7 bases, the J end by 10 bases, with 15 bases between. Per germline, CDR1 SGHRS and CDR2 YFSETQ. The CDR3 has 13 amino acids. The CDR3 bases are TGCGCCAGCCAAGAAGAGGGCTACTCACCCCTCCACTTT. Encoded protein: CASQEEGYSPLHF.

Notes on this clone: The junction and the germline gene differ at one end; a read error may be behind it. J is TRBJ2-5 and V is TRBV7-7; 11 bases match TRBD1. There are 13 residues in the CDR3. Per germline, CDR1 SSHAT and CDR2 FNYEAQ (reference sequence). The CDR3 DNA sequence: TGTGCTAGCAGCCGGGACAGGGGGGGGACCCAGTACTTC. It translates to CASSRDRGGTQYF. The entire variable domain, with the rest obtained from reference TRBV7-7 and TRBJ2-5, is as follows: GAGVSQSPRYKVTKRGQDVTLRCDPISSHATLYWYQQALGQGPEFLTYFNYEAQPDKSGLPSDRFSAERPEGSISTLTIQRTEQRDSAMYRCASSRDRGGTQYFGPGTRLLVL.

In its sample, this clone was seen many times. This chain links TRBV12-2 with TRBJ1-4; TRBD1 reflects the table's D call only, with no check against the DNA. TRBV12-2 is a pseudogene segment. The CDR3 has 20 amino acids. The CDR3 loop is CASRTPYYPGQGATNEKLFF. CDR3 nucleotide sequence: TGTGCAAGTCGCACCCCTTACTACCCGGGACAGGGGGCAACTAATGAAAAACTGTTTTTT.

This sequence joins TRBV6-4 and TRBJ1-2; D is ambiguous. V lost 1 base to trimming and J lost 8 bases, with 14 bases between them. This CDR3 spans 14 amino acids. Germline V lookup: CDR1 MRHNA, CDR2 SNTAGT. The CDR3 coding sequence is TGTGCCAGCAGTGACTTCGGAGACCTCGGGGGCTACACCTTC. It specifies CASSDFGDLGGYTF.

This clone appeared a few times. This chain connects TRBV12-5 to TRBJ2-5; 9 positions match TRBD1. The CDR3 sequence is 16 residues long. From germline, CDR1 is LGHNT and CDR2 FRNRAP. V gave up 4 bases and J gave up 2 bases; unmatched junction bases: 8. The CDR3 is CASGSGTGLGQETQYF. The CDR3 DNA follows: TGTGCTAGTGGTTCGGGGACAGGGCTCGGGCAAGAGACCCAGTACTTC.

CDR3 nucleotide sequence: TGCGCCAGCAAGACTAGCGGACTCTACAATGAGCAGTTCTTC. Amino acid sequence: CASKTSGLYNEQFF. V usage is TRBV5-1 and J usage is TRBJ2-1; 9 nucleotides match TRBD2. Germline trimming cut 6 bases from V and 3 bases from J; bases unmatched to any gene: 4. The CDR3 consists of 14 residues. The germline gives CDR1 SGHRS, CDR2 YFSETQ.

The CDR3: CASSAIGYNSPLHF. The CDR3 coding sequence is TGTGCCAGCAGTGCAATTGGTTATAATTCACCCCTCCACTTT. The chain links TRBV2 to TRBJ1-6; D call uncertain. Germline-derived CDR1 and CDR2 are SNHLY and FYNNEI. The V end lost 4 bases, the J end lost 4 bases, and 8 bases lay between the germline ends. CDR3 length equals 14 residues.

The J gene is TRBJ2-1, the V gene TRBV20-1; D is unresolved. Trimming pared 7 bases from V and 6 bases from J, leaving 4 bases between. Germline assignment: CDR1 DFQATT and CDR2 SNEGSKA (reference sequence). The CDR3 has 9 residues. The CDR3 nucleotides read TGCAGTGTCGGCAATGAGCAGTTCTTC. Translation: CSVGNEQFF.

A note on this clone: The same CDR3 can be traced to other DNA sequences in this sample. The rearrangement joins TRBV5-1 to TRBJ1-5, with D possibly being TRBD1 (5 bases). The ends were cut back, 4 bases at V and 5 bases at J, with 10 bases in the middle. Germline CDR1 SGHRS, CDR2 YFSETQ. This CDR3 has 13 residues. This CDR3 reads CASSLRGDQPQHF. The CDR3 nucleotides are TGCGCCAGCAGCCTTCGAGGGGATCAGCCCCAGCATTTT.

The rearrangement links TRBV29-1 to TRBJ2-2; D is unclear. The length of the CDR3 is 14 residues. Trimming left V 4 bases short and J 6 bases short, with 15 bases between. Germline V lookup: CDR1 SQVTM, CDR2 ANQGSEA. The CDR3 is CSVGDPARAGELFF. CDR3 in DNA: TGCAGCGTTGGTGATCCAGCCCGGGCCGGGGAGCTGTTTTTT.

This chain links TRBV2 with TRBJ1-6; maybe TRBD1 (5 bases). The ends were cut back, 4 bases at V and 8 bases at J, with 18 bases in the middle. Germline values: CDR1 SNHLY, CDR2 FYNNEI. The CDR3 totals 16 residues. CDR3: CASSGDSLGPYSPLHF. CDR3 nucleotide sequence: TGTGCCAGCAGTGGAGACAGTTTGGGGCCCTATTCACCCCTCCACTTT.

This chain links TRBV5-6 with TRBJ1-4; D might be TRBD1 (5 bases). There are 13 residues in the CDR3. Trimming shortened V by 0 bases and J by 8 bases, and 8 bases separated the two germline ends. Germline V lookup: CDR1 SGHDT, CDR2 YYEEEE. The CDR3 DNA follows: TGTGCCAGCAGCTTGGCAGGGAGCGAAAAACTGTTTTTT. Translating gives CASSLAGSEKLFF.